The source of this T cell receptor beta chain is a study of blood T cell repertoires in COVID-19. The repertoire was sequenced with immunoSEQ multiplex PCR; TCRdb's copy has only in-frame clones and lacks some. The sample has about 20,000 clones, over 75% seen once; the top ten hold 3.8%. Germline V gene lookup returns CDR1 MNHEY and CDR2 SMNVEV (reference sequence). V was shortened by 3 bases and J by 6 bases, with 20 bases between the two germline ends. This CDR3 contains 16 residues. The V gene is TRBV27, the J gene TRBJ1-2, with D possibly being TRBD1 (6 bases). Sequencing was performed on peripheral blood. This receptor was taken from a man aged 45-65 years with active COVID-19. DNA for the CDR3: TGTGCCAGCAGTTTGCAGGCAGGGGACCCTTGGGATGGCTACACCTTC. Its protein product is CASSLQAGDPWDGYTF.